This T cell receptor beta chain was captured in a study of naive and memory T cell subsets. Overall study results and limits: In CD4 and CD8 cells, diversity dropped from naive through EMRA.

The beta constant-region primer was an equimolar mix of two oligonucleotides covering TRBC1 and TRBC2. An oligonucleotide with the SP2 primer and a 12-nucleotide UMI was ligated to the cDNA 3' end. TCRdb redid the calling of the UMI-ligation and nested PCR reads with MiXCR, one entry per CDR3 protein. The sample includes tens of thousands of distinct CDR3 sequences, around 10% of them seen just once. This clonotype was counted at least ten times. Its specificity is not known. The CDR3 is 15 amino acids. Trimming stripped 6 bases from V and 0 bases from J, with 14 bases between. In germline, CDR1 is MNHEY, CDR2 SVGAGI.

This TCR was sampled from a human donor in good health. Sequenced input: central memory CD8+ T cells from blood. V is TRBV6-5 and J is TRBJ1-1; D perhaps matches TRBD1 (6 bases). The CDR3 loop reads CASRVKGGLNTEAFF. The DNA of the CDR3 is TGTGCCAGCAGAGTTAAGGGGGGCCTGAACACTGAAGCTTTCTTT.